Each of the 30 T cell receptor beta chains below was sequenced from the same sample in a study of cytomegalovirus exposure and HLA in healthy donors. PCR was performed using 60 Vbeta and 13 Jbeta primers. TCRdb's copy holds only in-frame clones and misses some; the assay was immunoSEQ multiplex PCR. This sample carries almost 200,000 clones, approximately 85% of them seen once, and the ten largest clones take approximately 2.2%. The sequenced sample consisted of PBMCs. These receptors came from a woman between 45 and 65 years old in good health and CMV-seronegative.

V is TRBV19 and J is TRBJ2-7, with TRBD2 matching over 13 bases. The CDR3 is made up of 13 amino acids. Germline values: CDR1 LNHDA, CDR2 SQIVND (reference sequence). With V trimmed by 11 bases and J by 2 bases, 3 bases remained unmatched. The chain's CDR3 is CAGGTSGTYEQYF. The DNA of the CDR3 is TGTGCCGGTGGGACTAGCGGGACCTACGAGCAGTACTTC.

This chain links TRBV7-9 with TRBJ1-4; TRBD1 is a possible D gene (6 bases). The germline CDR1 and CDR2 sequences are SEHNR and FQNEAQ (reference sequence). CDR3 length: 16 amino acids. V lost 5 bases, J lost 4 bases, and 17 bases lay in between. The CDR3: CASSPRQVTINEKLFF. The CDR3 DNA sequence: TGTGCCAGCAGCCCCAGACAGGTGACAATTAATGAAAAACTGTTTTTT.

This chain joins TRBV7-3 and TRBJ2-5; tentative D call: TRBD1 (5 bases). Per germline, CDR1 SGHTA and CDR2 FQGTGA. The CDR3 has 17 amino acids. V gave up 2 bases and J gave up 2 bases, with 18 bases separating them. The CDR3 coding sequence is TGTGCCAGCAGCTTACCCCGGAGCCAGGGTACACAAGAGACCCAGTACTTC. This encodes CASSLPRSQGTQETQYF.

V is TRBV7-2 and J is TRBJ2-1; D possibly corresponds to TRBD2 (5 bases). V was clipped by 5 bases and J by 5 bases, with 10 bases between them. CDR3 length: 13 residues. In germline, CDR1 is SGHTA, CDR2 FQGNSA. CDR3 nucleotides: TGTGCCAGCAGCCGGACTCCCCACAATGAGCAGTTCTTC. Protein: CASSRTPHNEQFF.

The V call is TRBV7-9, the J call TRBJ2-5; D might be TRBD1 (5 bases). In germline, CDR1 is SEHNR, CDR2 FQNEAQ (reference sequence). The V and J ends lost 5 bases and 3 bases respectively, with 10 bases between them. The CDR3 is 13 residues long. DNA of the CDR3: TGTGCCAGCAGCCCCTTAGGGGAAGAGACCCAGTACTTC. Protein product: CASSPLGEETQYF.

For this clone: The sample carries other DNA sequences with the same CDR3. The genes are TRBV30 and TRBJ2-5; 13 nucleotides line up with TRBD2. The CDR3 is 14 amino acids. Germline values: CDR1 GTSNPN, CDR2 SVGIG (reference sequence). V gave up 3 bases and J gave up 5 bases; unmatched junction bases: 3. CDR3 in amino acids: CAWSPLAGGETQYF. In DNA, the CDR3 is TGTGCCTGGAGCCCACTAGCGGGAGGGGAGACCCAGTACTTC.

This chain connects TRBV5-1 to TRBJ2-1, with a tentative D call TRBD2 (6 bases). Looked up from germline, CDR1 is SGHRS and CDR2 is YFSETQ. The CDR3 consists of 14 residues. V was trimmed by 0 bases and J by 5 bases, leaving 9 bases between them. For the CDR3, the DNA is TGCGCCAGCAGCTTGGTTGCGGGGAACAATGAGCAGTTCTTC. Its protein product is CASSLVAGNNEQFF.

This clone was seen just once. The chain carries TRBV27 and TRBJ1-2; 7 bases are a match to TRBD1. J gave up 4 bases and V 0 bases, and 8 bases lay outside the gene matches. The CDR3 spans 16 residues. Germline assignment: CDR1 MNHEY and CDR2 SMNVEV (reference sequence). The CDR3 DNA is TGTGCCAGCAGTTTATCGGGAACAGGGGAAGGCTATGGCTACACCTTC. This translates into CASSLSGTGEGYGYTF.

V is TRBV2 and J is TRBJ2-4, with 16 nucleotides matching TRBD2. V lost 3 bases to trimming and J lost 2 bases; unmatched junction nucleotides: 4. Germline loops: CDR1 SNHLY, CDR2 FYNNEI. The CDR3 has 18 residues. CDR3 sequence: CASSDGGLAGGPKNIQYF. For the CDR3, the DNA is TGTGCCAGCAGTGATGGGGGACTAGCGGGAGGGCCCAAAAACATTCAGTACTTC. Supplemented by reference TRBV2 and TRBJ2-4, the full variable domain reads EPEVTQTPSHQVTQMGQEVILRCVPISNHLYFYWYRQILGQKVEFLVSFYNNEISEKSEIFDDQFSVERPDGSNFTLKIRSTKLEDSAMYFCASSDGGLAGGPKNIQYFGAGTRLSVL.

The gene calls are TRBV6-1 and TRBJ1-2; no clear D. Germline V gene data show CDR1 as MNHNS and CDR2 as SASEGT. The CDR3 spans 13 residues. V lost 1 base to trimming and J lost 6 bases, with 9 bases between them. As DNA, the CDR3 is TGTGCCAGCAGTGAAGGGAGGGCGGATGGCTACACCTTC. This sequence encodes CASSEGRADGYTF.

This chain uses TRBV15 with TRBJ2-1, with 13 bases matching TRBD2. Germline V gene lookup returns CDR1 LNHNV and CDR2 YYDKDF (reference sequence). The CDR3 is 18 amino acids. J gave up 4 bases and V 2 bases, and 8 bases lay outside the gene matches. CDR3 in DNA: TGTGCCACCAGCAGACCGAGGACTAGCGGGAGCTCGTACAATGAGCAGTTCTTC. The encoded protein is CATSRPRTSGSSYNEQFF.

The J gene is TRBJ2-7, the V gene TRBV4-2, with D possibly TRBD2 on 6 matching bases. The germline gives CDR1 LGHNA, CDR2 YNFKEQ. The CDR3 length is 16 residues. The V end lost 0 bases, the J end lost 0 bases, and 12 bases lay between the germline ends. The CDR3 bases are TGTGCCAGCAGCCAAGAGGGGGGTAGCGGCTCCTACGAGCAGTACTTC. Protein: CASSQEGGSGSYEQYF.

CDR3 bases: TGTGCCAGCTCACCATCCCTAGCGGGAGGGTTCAATGAGCAGTTCTTC. Its translation: CASSPSLAGGFNEQFF. The rearrangement joins TRBV18 to TRBJ2-1, with TRBD2 identical over 12 bases. The junction had 5 bases not matched to a gene; V was cut back by 2 bases and J by 6 bases. This CDR3 is 16 amino acids long. Germline lookup yields CDR1 KGHSH and CDR2 LQKENI.

V is TRBV2 and J is TRBJ1-5; 7 nucleotides align to TRBD1. With 8 bases clipped from V and 2 bases from J, the junction kept 6 bases outside the gene matches. In germline, CDR1 is SNHLY, CDR2 FYNNEI. The CDR3 runs 14 residues. CDR3 region: CASSDRRGNQPQHF. DNA of the CDR3: TGTGCCAGCTCGGACAGGCGAGGCAATCAGCCCCAGCATTTT.

The chain couples TRBV19 to TRBJ2-4; 8 bases line up with TRBD1. This CDR3 is built from 14 residues. Unmatched junction bases numbered 3, after V lost 2 bases and J lost 6 bases. Germline V gene lookup returns CDR1 LNHDA and CDR2 SQIVND (reference sequence). The CDR3 DNA sequence: TGTGCCAGTAGTATAAGGACAGGGAGAAACATTCAGTACTTC. Protein: CASSIRTGRNIQYF.

Comment on this clone: This same CDR3 is encoded by further DNA sequences in the sample. The genes are TRBV27 and TRBJ2-7; D is possibly TRBD2 (6 bases). The CDR3 runs to 12 residues. The germline V and J ends were trimmed by 2 bases and 6 bases, with 8 bases remaining between them. The germline CDR1 and CDR2 sequences are MNHEY and SMNVEV (reference sequence). In DNA form, the CDR3 reads TGTGCCAGCAGTTTACTGGGGGGCGAGCAGTACTTC. Amino acids: CASSLLGGEQYF.

The chain employs TRBV5-4 and TRBJ2-3; 10 positions match TRBD2. The trim removed 3 bases at V and 2 bases at J, leaving 6 bases unmatched. There are 16 residues in the CDR3. The germline CDR1 and CDR2 sequences are SGHNT and YYREEE (reference sequence). CDR3 bases: TGTGCCAGCAGCTCTAGCGGGAGAAGGCTCACAGATACGCAGTATTTT. Its protein is CASSSSGRRLTDTQYF.

This clone was detected only a few times. The chain carries TRBV2 and TRBJ2-7, with TRBD2 matching over 14 bases. The CDR3 is 19 residues long. Germline V gene sequence: CDR1 SNHLY, CDR2 FYNNEI. V gave up 6 bases and J gave up 2 bases; unmatched junction bases: 15. The DNA for the CDR3 is TGTGCCAGCAGGGGGACTAGCGGGAGCTTAGTATCTCGGACCTACGAGCAGTACTTC. Translated, it gives CASRGTSGSLVSRTYEQYF.

The chain recombines TRBV5-1 with TRBJ2-2; 9 bases are a match to TRBD1. Trimming at V came to 2 bases and at J to 5 bases, leaving 7 bases not matched to a gene. In germline, CDR1 is SGHRS, CDR2 YFSETQ. CDR3 length equals 16 residues. Written as DNA, the CDR3 is TGCGCCAGCAGCTTAACTCCCGGGACAGGGACCGGGGAGCTGTTTTTT. Protein sequence: CASSLTPGTGTGELFF.

Notes on this clone: Other DNA sequences in this sample translate to the same CDR3. V gene TRBV11-2 combines with J gene TRBJ2-6; 9 positions match TRBD1. Germline values: CDR1 SGHAT, CDR2 FQNNGV. This CDR3 has 16 residues. With 5 bases clipped from V and 4 bases from J, the junction kept 6 bases outside the gene matches. CDR3 sequence reads: CASSQTGGTGANVLTF. CDR3 in DNA: TGTGCCAGCAGCCAAACAGGGGGCACCGGGGCCAACGTCCTGACTTTC.

The V and J genes are TRBV6-5 and TRBJ2-7, with D perhaps matching TRBD1 (6 bases). From germline, CDR1 is MNHEY and CDR2 SVGAGI. V dropped 0 bases and J dropped 2 bases, with 8 bases sitting between them. This CDR3 is 14 amino acids long. The CDR3 region has the DNA TGTGCCAGCAGTTACTCGGACAGTACCTACGAGCAGTACTTC. It codes for CASSYSDSTYEQYF.

This chain links TRBV5-8 with TRBJ1-5, with 10 bases that match TRBD1. This CDR3 is 18 amino acids long. J was trimmed by 4 bases and V by 4 bases; bases with no gene match: 14. From germline, CDR1 is SGHTS and CDR2 YDEGEE. CDR3 sequence (DNA): TGTGCCAGCAGCCTTCGAGGGTCGACAGGGGGCATAAATCAGCCCCAGCATTTT. It specifies CASSLRGSTGGINQPQHF.

This clone was seen only once. The gene calls are TRBV18 and TRBJ1-5, with 7 positions matching TRBD1. This CDR3 has 14 residues. CDR1 and CDR2 (germline): KGHSH, LQKENI. Germline trimming cut 6 bases from V and 3 bases from J; bases unmatched to any gene: 5. The CDR3 protein is CASSLDRVNQPQHF. DNA for the CDR3: TGTGCCAGCTCCCTCGACAGGGTCAATCAGCCCCAGCATTTT.

The chain joins TRBV15 to TRBJ2-5; a weak D match, TRBD1 (5 bases). The CDR3 covers 15 residues. Germline CDR1 and CDR2: LNHNV and YYDKDF (reference sequence). Trimming stripped 0 bases from V and 4 bases from J, with 12 bases between. Here the CDR3 DNA reads TGTGCCACCAGCAGAGATAGGGGTTCGCGAGAGACCCAGTACTTC. Amino acid sequence: CATSRDRGSRETQYF.

The gene calls are TRBV7-2 and TRBJ2-3; 11 bases agree with TRBD2. V was pared by 5 bases and J by 2 bases, with 6 bases of the junction left unmatched. CDR3 length equals 16 residues. Looked up from germline, CDR1 is SGHTA and CDR2 is FQGNSA. CDR3 in DNA: TGTGCCAGCAGCCTCGGACTAGCGGGCATCACAGATACGCAGTATTTT. This codes for CASSLGLAGITDTQYF.

CDR3: CASKELAGGPSTRAKNIQYF. In DNA, the CDR3 is TGCGCCAGCAAGGAACTAGCGGGAGGGCCTAGTACTCGAGCCAAAAACATTCAGTACTTC. The chain uses TRBV4-1 and TRBJ2-4; 13 bases match TRBD2. V dropped 7 bases and J dropped 0; count of bases not matched to a gene: 15. Germline loops: CDR1 MGHRA, CDR2 YSYEKL. The CDR3 is 20 residues long.

The chain recombines TRBV14 with TRBJ1-2, with D tentatively TRBD1 (6 bases). Germline CDR1 SGHDN, CDR2 FVKESK. The length of the CDR3 is 15 residues. The V and J ends lost 4 bases and 4 bases respectively, with 16 bases between them. The CDR3 region is CASSRQPQGIYGYTF. The CDR3 coding sequence is TGTGCCAGCAGCCGGCAGCCGCAGGGGATCTATGGCTACACCTTC.

The chain combines TRBV10-3 with TRBJ2-7; 7 nucleotides line up with TRBD1. Germline loops: CDR1 ENHRY, CDR2 SYGVKD. The CDR3 length is 15 residues. The ends lost 3 bases at V and 1 base at J; junction bases unmatched: 6. For the CDR3, the DNA is TGTGCCATCAGTGACCCCGGGACAGTATCCTACGAGCAGTACTTC. Translation gives CAISDPGTVSYEQYF.

The V and J genes are TRBV7-9 and TRBJ1-2; a weak D match, TRBD1 (5 bases). CDR3 length: 13 residues. Trimming took off 4 bases at V and 5 bases at J, with 11 bases between the two ends. CDR1 is SEHNR and CDR2 is FQNEAQ in the germline V gene (reference sequence). CDR3 coding DNA: TGTGCCAGCAGCTCGGGACTACTGTATGGCTACACCTTC. Amino acid sequence: CASSSGLLYGYTF.

The gene calls are TRBV6-4 and TRBJ2-3; 11 bases are a match to TRBD2. CDR3 length equals 15 residues. J lost 3 bases, V lost 1 base, and 0 bases had no gene match. Per the germline V gene, CDR1 is MRHNA and CDR2 is SNTAGT. The CDR3 sequence is CASSDLAGGTDTQYF. The CDR3, as DNA: TGTGCCAGCAGTGACTTAGCGGGGGGGACAGATACGCAGTATTTT.